The clone carrying this TCR beta chain was seen more than once but under ten times. Its specificity is unknown. For the second PCR, which ran for roughly 6 to 11 cycles, a sample-barcoded 5' primer and a J-beta primer mix were used. TCRdb reprocessed the 5' RACE reads via MiXCR and lists one record per CDR3 protein. The sample lists just under 750,000 distinct CDR3 sequences, 20% to 25% occurring once. V was shortened by 3 bases and J by 3 bases, with 14 bases between the two germline ends. The CDR3 loop spans 16 amino acids. The germline gives CDR1 LGHDT, CDR2 YNNKEL (reference sequence). This sample stems from a study of blood T cells in healthy people across ages. Study-wide findings and caveats: As age increased, TCR beta diversity per million T cells fell in a roughly linear fashion. Donor CMV infection status was unknown, possibly confounding age-related changes in expanded clonotypes.

Sequenced material: blood. This clonotype originated in a man aged 70-80 years in good health. The chain uses TRBV3-1 and TRBJ1-4; D not certain. DNA for the CDR3: TGTGCCAGCAGCCATTGGCAATCCGGGGCTAATGAAAAACTGTTTTTT. It specifies CASSHWQSGANEKLFF.